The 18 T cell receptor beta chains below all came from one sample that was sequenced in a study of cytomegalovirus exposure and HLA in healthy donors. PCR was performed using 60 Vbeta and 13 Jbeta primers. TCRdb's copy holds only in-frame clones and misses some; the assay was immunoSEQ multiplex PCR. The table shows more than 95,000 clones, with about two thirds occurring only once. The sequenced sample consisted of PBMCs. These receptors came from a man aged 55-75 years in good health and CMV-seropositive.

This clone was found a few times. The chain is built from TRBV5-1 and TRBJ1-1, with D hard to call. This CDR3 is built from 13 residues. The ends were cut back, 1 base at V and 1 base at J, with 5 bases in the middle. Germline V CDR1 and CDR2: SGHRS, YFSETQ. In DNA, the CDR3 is TGCGCCAGCAGCTTGACAGCGAACACTGAAGCTTTCTTT. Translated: CASSLTANTEAFF. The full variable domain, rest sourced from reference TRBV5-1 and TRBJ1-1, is KAGVTQTPRYLIKTRGQQVTLSCSPISGHRSVSWYQQTPGQGLQFLFEYFSETQRNKGNFPGRFSGRQFSNSRSEMNVSTLELGDSALYLCASSLTANTEAFFGQGTRLTVV.

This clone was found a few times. Written as DNA, the CDR3 is TGTGCCAGCAGCGAGGGACAGGGAAGAGACGAGCAGTACTTC. Translation gives CASSEGQGRDEQYF. The rearrangement joins TRBV5-4 to TRBJ2-7; TRBD1 agrees at 9 bases. Trimming took 4 bases from V and 5 from J; bases not matched to a gene: 7. Germline loops: CDR1 SGHNT, CDR2 YYREEE (reference sequence). This CDR3 spans 14 amino acids.

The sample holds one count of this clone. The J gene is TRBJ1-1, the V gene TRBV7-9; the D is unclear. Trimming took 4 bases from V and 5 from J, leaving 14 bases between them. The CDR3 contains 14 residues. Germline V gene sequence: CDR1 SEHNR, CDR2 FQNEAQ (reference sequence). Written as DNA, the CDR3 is TGTGCCAGCAGCTCGACACGGACTCTGACTGAAGCTTTCTTT. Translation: CASSSTRTLTEAFF.

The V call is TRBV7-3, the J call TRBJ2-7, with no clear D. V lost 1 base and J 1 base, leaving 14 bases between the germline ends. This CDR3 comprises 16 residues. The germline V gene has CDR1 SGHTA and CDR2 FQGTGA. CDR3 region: CASSLKAGDSSYEQYF. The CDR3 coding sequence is TGTGCCAGCAGCTTAAAGGCAGGCGATTCGTCCTACGAGCAGTACTTC. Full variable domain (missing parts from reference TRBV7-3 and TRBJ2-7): GAGVSQTPSNKVTEKGKYVELRCDPISGHTALYWYRQSLGQGPEFLIYFQGTGAADDSGLPNDRFFAVRPEGSVSTLKIQRTERGDSAVYLCASSLKAGDSSYEQYFGPGTRLTVT.

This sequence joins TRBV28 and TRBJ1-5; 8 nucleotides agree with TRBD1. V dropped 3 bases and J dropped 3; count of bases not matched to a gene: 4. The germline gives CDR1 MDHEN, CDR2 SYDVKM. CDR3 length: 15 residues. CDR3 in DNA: TGTGCCAGCAGTTTGGACAGGGAGGTCAATCAGCCCCAGCATTTT. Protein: CASSLDREVNQPQHF.

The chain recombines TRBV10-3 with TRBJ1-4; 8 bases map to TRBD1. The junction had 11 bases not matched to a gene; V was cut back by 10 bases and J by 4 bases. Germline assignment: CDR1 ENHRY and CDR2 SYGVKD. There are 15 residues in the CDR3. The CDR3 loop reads CATRTGKGGNEKLFF. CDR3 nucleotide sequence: TGTGCCACCCGGACAGGGAAAGGGGGTAATGAAAAACTGTTTTTT.

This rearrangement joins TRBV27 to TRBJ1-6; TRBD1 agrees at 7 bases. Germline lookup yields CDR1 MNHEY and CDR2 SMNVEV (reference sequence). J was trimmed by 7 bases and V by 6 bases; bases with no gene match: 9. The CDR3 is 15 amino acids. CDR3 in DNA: TGTGCCAGCAGGATCCCGACAGGGACGAATTCACCCCTCCACTTT. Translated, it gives CASRIPTGTNSPLHF.

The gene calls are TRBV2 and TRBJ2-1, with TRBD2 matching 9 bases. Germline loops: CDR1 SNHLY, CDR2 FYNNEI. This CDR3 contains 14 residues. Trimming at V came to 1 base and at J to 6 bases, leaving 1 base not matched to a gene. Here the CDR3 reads CASSEVRGGNEQFF. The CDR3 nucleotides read TGTGCCAGCAGTGAAGTGCGGGGGGGCAATGAGCAGTTCTTC.

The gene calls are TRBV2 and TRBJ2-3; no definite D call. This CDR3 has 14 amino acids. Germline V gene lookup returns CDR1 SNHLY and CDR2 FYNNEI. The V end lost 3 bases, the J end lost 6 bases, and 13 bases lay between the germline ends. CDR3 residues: CASSEGSRSDTQYF. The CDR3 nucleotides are TGTGCCAGCAGTGAGGGCAGCAGATCCGATACGCAGTATTTT.

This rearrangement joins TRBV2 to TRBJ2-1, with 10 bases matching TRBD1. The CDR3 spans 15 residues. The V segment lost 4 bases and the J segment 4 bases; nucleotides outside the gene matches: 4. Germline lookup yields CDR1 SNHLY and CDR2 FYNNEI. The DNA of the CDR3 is TGTGCCAGCAGTGCCGGGACAGGGGTTTACAATGAGCAGTTCTTC. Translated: CASSAGTGVYNEQFF.

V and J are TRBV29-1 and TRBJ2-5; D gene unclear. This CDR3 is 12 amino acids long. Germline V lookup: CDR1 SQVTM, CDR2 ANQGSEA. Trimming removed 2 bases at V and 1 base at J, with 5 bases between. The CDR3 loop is CSVEQVQETQYF. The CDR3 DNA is TGCAGCGTTGAACAGGTCCAAGAGACCCAGTACTTC.

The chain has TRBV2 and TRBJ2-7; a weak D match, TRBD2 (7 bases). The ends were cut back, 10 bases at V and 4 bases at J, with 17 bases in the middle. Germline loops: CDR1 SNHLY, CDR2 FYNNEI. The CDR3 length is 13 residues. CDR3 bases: TGTGCCATCGGGGGTAGGGGGGGTTACGAGCAGTACTTC. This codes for CAIGGRGGYEQYF.

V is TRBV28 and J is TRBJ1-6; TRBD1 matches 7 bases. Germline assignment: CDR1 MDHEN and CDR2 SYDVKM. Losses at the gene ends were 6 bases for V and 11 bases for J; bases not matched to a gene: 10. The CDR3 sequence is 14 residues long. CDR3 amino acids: CASRDTGDLTPLHF. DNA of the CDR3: TGTGCCAGCAGGGATACAGGGGATCTGACACCCCTCCACTTT.

The CDR3 coding sequence is TGCGCCAGCAGCGAGAGCGGGGGATACAATGAGCAGTTCTTC. Protein: CASSESGGYNEQFF. The rearrangement uses TRBV5-1 and TRBJ2-1; TRBD2 aligns across 8 bases. The CDR3 is 14 amino acids. Germline assignment: CDR1 SGHRS and CDR2 YFSETQ. Trimming removed 4 bases from V and 4 bases from J; junction bases left unmatched: 4.

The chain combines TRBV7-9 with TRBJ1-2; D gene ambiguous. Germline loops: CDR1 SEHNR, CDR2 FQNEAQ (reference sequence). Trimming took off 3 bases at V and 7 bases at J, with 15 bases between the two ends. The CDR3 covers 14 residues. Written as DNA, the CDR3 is TGTGCCAGCAGCTTGGGAGTGAGGACGCCTGGCTACACCTTC. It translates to CASSLGVRTPGYTF. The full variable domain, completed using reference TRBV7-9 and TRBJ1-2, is DTGVSQNPRHKITKRGQNVTFRCDPISEHNRLYWYRQTLGQGPEFLTYFQNEAQLEKSRLLSDRFSAERPKGSFSTLEIQRTEQGDSAMYLCASSLGVRTPGYTFGSGTRLTVV.

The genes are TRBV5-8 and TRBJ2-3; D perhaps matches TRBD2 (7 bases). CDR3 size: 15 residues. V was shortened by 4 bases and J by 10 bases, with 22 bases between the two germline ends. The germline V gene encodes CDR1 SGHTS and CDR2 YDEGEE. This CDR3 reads CASSPDVFAGASQYF. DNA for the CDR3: TGTGCCAGCAGCCCGGATGTTTTCGCGGGGGCTTCGCAGTATTTT.

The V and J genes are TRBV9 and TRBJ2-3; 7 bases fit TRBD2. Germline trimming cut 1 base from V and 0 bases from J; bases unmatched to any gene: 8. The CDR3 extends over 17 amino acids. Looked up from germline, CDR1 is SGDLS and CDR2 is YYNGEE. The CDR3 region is CASSVLGAGLSTDTQYF. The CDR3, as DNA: TGTGCCAGCAGCGTACTGGGAGCGGGGCTAAGCACAGATACGCAGTATTTT.

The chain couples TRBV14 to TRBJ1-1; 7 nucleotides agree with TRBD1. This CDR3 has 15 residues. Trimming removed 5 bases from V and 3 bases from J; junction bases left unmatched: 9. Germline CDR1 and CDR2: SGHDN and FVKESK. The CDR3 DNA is TGTGCCAGCAGCAAATCAGCAGGGGGGCACACTGAAGCTTTCTTT. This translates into CASSKSAGGHTEAFF.